The next 16 T cell receptor beta chains were all read from a single sample in a study of blood T cell repertoires in COVID-19. Libraries were prepared by immunoSEQ multiplex PCR; TCRdb keeps only in-frame clonotypes and omits some of them. The sample lists about 150,000 clones, around 80% occurring once. Specimen: peripheral blood. All receptors derive from a woman aged 50 to 60 with acute or convalescent COVID-19.

The CDR3 DNA reads TGTGCCAGTAGTACCCCGGGGGGGGCGACTAGCAATCAGCCCCAGCATTTT. The encoded protein is CASSTPGGATSNQPQHF. This rearrangement joins TRBV19 to TRBJ1-5; perhaps TRBD1 as D (6 bases). The germline V gene encodes CDR1 LNHDA and CDR2 SQIVND (reference sequence). V lost 4 bases and J lost 0, with 16 bases in between. The length of the CDR3 is 17 residues.

The chain carries TRBV10-1 and TRBJ2-3; 10 nucleotides agree with TRBD2. Germline V CDR1 and CDR2: WNHNN, SYGVQD (reference sequence). This CDR3 is built from 17 residues. Trimming at V came to 4 bases and at J to 3 bases, leaving 10 bases not matched to a gene. As DNA, the CDR3 is TGCGCCAGCAGTGGACTCAAAGCGGGGGGGCCGACAGATACGCAGTATTTT. It yields the protein CASSGLKAGGPTDTQYF.

The rearrangement joins TRBV19 to TRBJ2-1, with 11 bases fitting TRBD2. Unmatched junction bases numbered 5, after V lost 6 bases and J lost 4 bases. This CDR3 is built from 15 residues. Germline V lookup: CDR1 LNHDA, CDR2 SQIVND (reference sequence). CDR3 nucleotides: TGTGCCAGTAGACCCGGGACTAGCGGATACAATGAGCAGTTCTTC. Protein sequence: CASRPGTSGYNEQFF.

The chain carries TRBV25-1 and TRBJ1-2, with 11 bases matching TRBD1. The CDR3 has 17 amino acids. Germline trimming cut 1 base from V and 7 bases from J; bases unmatched to any gene: 11. Germline V gene sequence: CDR1 MGHDK, CDR2 SYGVNS. CDR3: CASSESWDRGSLLGYTF. The CDR3 DNA follows: TGTGCCAGCAGTGAATCGTGGGACAGGGGGTCACTCCTTGGCTACACCTTC.

V usage is TRBV7-2 and J usage is TRBJ2-5; no clear D gene. The ends were cut back, 4 bases at V and 1 base at J, with 7 bases in the middle. The CDR3 runs 13 residues. Germline V lookup: CDR1 SGHTA, CDR2 FQGNSA. The CDR3 region has the DNA TGTGCCAGCAGCTCCAGACTCCAAGAGACCCAGTACTTC. Translated, it gives CASSSRLQETQYF.

J is TRBJ1-2 and V is TRBV7-2; 8 bases are a match to TRBD1. Germline-derived CDR1 and CDR2 are SGHTA and FQGNSA. There are 15 residues in the CDR3. V was clipped by 6 bases and J by 7 bases; unmatched bases: 13. The CDR3 bases are TGTGCCAGCAGTGCCACCGGGACAGGTGTTCGTGGCTACACCTTC. This translates into CASSATGTGVRGYTF.

This chain uses TRBV4-2 with TRBJ2-1; 12 bases line up with TRBD2. Trimming at V came to 4 bases and at J to 9 bases, leaving 13 bases not matched to a gene. The CDR3 consists of 17 residues. Germline V CDR1 and CDR2: LGHNA, YNFKEQ. The CDR3 coding sequence is TGTGCCAGCAGCCCCGGACCCCTAGCGGGAGGGGAAGGTGAGCAGTTCTTC. It encodes CASSPGPLAGGEGEQFF.

This chain uses TRBV5-1 with TRBJ1-1; a weak D match, TRBD1 (5 bases). The germline V gene has CDR1 SGHRS and CDR2 YFSETQ. The V and J ends lost 0 bases and 3 bases respectively, with 9 bases between them. The CDR3 has 14 residues. This CDR3 is CASSLDGGYTEAFF. In DNA, the CDR3 is TGCGCCAGCAGCTTGGACGGGGGTTACACTGAAGCTTTCTTT.

The chain couples TRBV6-5 to TRBJ2-3, with 7 bases matching TRBD1. The V gene's germline CDR1 is MNHEY and CDR2 SVGAGI. This CDR3 is built from 15 residues. Trimming at V came to 8 bases and at J to 4 bases, leaving 12 bases not matched to a gene. CDR3 in amino acids: CASPLDRVVADTQYF. The CDR3 DNA reads TGTGCCAGCCCATTAGACAGGGTTGTTGCAGATACGCAGTATTTT.

This sequence joins TRBV5-4 and TRBJ2-7, with 10 bases identical to TRBD1. CDR1 is SGHNT, CDR2 YYREEE, per germline (reference sequence). The CDR3 runs to 14 residues. The junction had 5 bases not matched to a gene; V was cut back by 4 bases and J by 4 bases. CDR3 in amino acids: CASSPRGQGYEQYF. CDR3 nucleotide sequence: TGTGCCAGCAGCCCGAGGGGACAGGGGTACGAGCAGTACTTC.

V usage is TRBV11-3 and J usage is TRBJ2-5; no reliable D call. The length of the CDR3 is 11 residues. The ends were cut back, 5 bases at V and 3 bases at J, with 4 bases in the middle. From germline, CDR1 is SGHNT and CDR2 YENEEA. The CDR3 loop reads CASSPKETQYF. The CDR3 DNA follows: TGTGCCAGCAGCCCCAAAGAGACCCAGTACTTC.

The chain employs TRBV9 and TRBJ1-6, with TRBD1 as a possible D gene (5 bases). The germline V gene has CDR1 SGDLS and CDR2 YYNGEE. The length of the CDR3 is 17 residues. The V and J ends lost 4 bases and 0 bases respectively, with 14 bases between them. The CDR3: CASSKGTVSSYNSPLHF. In nucleotides, the CDR3 is TGTGCCAGCAGCAAGGGGACTGTTAGCTCCTATAATTCACCCCTCCACTTT.

V and J are TRBV7-9 and TRBJ2-5, with 8 bases that match TRBD1. V lost 5 bases, J lost 4 bases, and 6 bases stayed unmatched. The germline CDR1 and CDR2 sequences are SEHNR and FQNEAQ (reference sequence). This CDR3 region has 14 residues. The CDR3: CASSQGQARETQYF. The CDR3 DNA is TGTGCCAGCAGCCAGGGACAGGCACGAGAGACCCAGTACTTC.

The genes are TRBV25-1 and TRBJ2-7, with D maybe TRBD2 (5 bases). The length of the CDR3 is 14 residues. The germline V gene encodes CDR1 MGHDK and CDR2 SYGVNS. V was clipped by 7 bases and J by 2 bases, with 15 bases between them. CDR3 in DNA: TGTGCCAGCAATGAGGAGGACGGAGCCTACGAGCAGTACTTC. It codes for CASNEEDGAYEQYF.

The chain links TRBV19 to TRBJ2-2; TRBD2 matches 11 bases. Per the germline V gene, CDR1 is LNHDA and CDR2 is SQIVND (reference sequence). The CDR3 contains 14 residues. Trimming cost V 5 bases and J 7 bases; bases outside gene matches: 3. CDR3 residues: CASSQGLADGELFF. The CDR3 DNA follows: TGTGCCAGTAGTCAGGGACTAGCGGACGGGGAGCTGTTTTTT.

The genes are TRBV5-1 and TRBJ2-3; D may be TRBD2 (6 bases). V was cut by 0 bases and J by 1 base, with 12 bases left in between. This CDR3 is 16 amino acids long. Germline CDR1 is SGHRS and CDR2 is YFSETQ. CDR3 region: CASSLAPGLGTDTQYF. In DNA, the CDR3 is TGCGCCAGCAGCTTGGCACCGGGACTTGGCACAGATACGCAGTATTTT.